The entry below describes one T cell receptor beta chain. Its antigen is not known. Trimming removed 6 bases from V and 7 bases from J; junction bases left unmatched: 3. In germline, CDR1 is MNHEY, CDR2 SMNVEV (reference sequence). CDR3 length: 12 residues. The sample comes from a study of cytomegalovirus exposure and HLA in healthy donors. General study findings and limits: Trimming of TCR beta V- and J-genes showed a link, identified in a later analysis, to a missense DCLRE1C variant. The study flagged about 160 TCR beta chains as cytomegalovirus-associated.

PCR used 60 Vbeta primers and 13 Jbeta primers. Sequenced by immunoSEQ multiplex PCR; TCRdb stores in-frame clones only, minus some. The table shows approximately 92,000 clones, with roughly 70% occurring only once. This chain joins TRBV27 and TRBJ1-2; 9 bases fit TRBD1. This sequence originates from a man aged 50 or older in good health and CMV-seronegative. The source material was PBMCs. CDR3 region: CASRDRGIGYTF. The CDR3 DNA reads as TGTGCCAGCAGAGACAGGGGGATTGGCTACACCTTC.